One TCR beta chain is described in this entry. What it binds is not known. The sample holds other DNA sequences that translate to the same CDR3. Trimming cost V 0 bases and J 1 base; bases outside gene matches: 0. The germline gives CDR1 SGHRS, CDR2 YFSETQ. The CDR3 contains 16 residues. This record belongs to a study of cytomegalovirus exposure and HLA in healthy donors. Overall study results and limits: Researchers reported from a later analysis that most CMV-associated TCR beta chains appeared HLA-restricted. Later findings reportedly placed an Asian-associated ancestry cluster below the approximately 670-donor mean for N-insertions.

PCR involved 60 Vbeta and 13 Jbeta primers. Using immunoSEQ multiplex PCR, the repertoire was profiled, and TCRdb retains in-frame clones only, with some absent. The sample shows about 160,000 clones, roughly 70% of them seen only once. The receptor was derived from a woman aged 45-65 years in good health and CMV-seropositive. The V call is TRBV5-1, the J call TRBJ2-3, with TRBD2 matching 12 bases. The sequenced sample consisted of PBMCs. The CDR3: CASSLGTSGGTDTQYF. The CDR3 DNA follows: TGCGCCAGCAGCTTGGGGACTAGCGGGGGCACAGATACGCAGTATTTT.